Sequencing of this TCR beta chain was carried out in a study of blood T cell repertoires in COVID-19. The repertoire was sequenced with immunoSEQ multiplex PCR; TCRdb's copy has only in-frame clones and lacks some. Of roughly 190,000 clones listed, 84% were seen once; the top ten hold about 3.3%. CDR1 is MNHNS, CDR2 SASEGT, per germline. This CDR3 has 15 amino acids. Losses at the gene ends were 3 bases for V and 7 bases for J; bases not matched to a gene: 7. Cohort assignment relied on participant-reported clinical history. What was sequenced was PBMCs or T cells enriched from blood (not recorded which). J is TRBJ1-3 and V is TRBV6-1; TRBD1 agrees at 9 bases. The source is a woman under 40 who had been exposed to COVID-19. The CDR3 nucleotides are TGTGCCAGCAGTGATAACCGGGACAGGGTGAACACCATATATTTT. Amino acids: CASSDNRDRVNTIYF.